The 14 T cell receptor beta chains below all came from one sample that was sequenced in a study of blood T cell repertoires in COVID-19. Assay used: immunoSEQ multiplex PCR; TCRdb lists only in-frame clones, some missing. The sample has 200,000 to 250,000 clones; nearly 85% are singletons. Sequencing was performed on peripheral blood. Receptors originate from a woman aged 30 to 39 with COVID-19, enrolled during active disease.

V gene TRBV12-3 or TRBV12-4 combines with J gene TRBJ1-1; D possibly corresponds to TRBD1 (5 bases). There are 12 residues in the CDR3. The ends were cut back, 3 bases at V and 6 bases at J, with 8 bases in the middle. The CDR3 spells CASSFDRSEAFF. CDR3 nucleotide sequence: TGTGCCAGCAGTTTCGACAGATCTGAAGCTTTCTTT.

CDR3 sequence (DNA): TGTGCCAGCTCTAGCGGGGGGAACACTGAAGCTTTCTTT. This gives the protein CASSSGGNTEAFF. The rearrangement links TRBV7-9 to TRBJ1-1; perhaps TRBD1 as D (5 bases). The CDR3 extends over 13 amino acids. Germline lookup yields CDR1 SEHNR and CDR2 FQNEAQ (reference sequence). V was clipped by 8 bases and J by 1 base, with 11 bases between them.

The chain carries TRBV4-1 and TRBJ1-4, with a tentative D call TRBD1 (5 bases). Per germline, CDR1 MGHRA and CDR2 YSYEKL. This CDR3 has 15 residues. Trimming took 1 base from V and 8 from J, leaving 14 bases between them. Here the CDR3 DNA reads TGCGCCAGCAGCCAAGGGGGAGGGGTTGGAGAAAAACTGTTTTTT. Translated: CASSQGGGVGEKLFF.

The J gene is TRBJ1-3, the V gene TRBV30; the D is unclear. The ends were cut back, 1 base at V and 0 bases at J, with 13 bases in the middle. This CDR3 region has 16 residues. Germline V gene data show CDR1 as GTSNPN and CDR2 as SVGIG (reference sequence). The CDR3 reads CAWSGQQRTSGNTIYF. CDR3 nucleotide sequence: TGTGCCTGGAGTGGCCAACAGCGGACCTCTGGAAACACCATATATTTT.

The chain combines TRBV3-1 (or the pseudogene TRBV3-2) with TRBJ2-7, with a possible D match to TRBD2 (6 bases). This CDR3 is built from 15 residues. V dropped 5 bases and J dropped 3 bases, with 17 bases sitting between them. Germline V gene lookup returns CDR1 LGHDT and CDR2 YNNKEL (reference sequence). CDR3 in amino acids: CASSGNRDSYYEQYF. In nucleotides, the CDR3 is TGTGCCAGCAGCGGGAACCGGGACTCTTACTACGAGCAGTACTTC.

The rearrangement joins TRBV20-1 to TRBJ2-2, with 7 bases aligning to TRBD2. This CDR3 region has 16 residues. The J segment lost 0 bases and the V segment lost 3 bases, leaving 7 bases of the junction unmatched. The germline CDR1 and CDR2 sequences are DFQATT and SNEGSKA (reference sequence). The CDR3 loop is CSASSPSGANTGELFF. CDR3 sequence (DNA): TGCAGTGCTAGTTCCCCTAGCGGAGCGAACACCGGGGAGCTGTTTTTT.

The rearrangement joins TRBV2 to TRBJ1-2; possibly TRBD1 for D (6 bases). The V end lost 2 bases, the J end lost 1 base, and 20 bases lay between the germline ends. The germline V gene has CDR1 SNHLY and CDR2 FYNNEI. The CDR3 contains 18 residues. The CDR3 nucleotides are TGTGCCAGCAGTGAATTGGGGGGGGCAGTAATGCGTAACTATGGCTACACCTTC. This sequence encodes CASSELGGAVMRNYGYTF.

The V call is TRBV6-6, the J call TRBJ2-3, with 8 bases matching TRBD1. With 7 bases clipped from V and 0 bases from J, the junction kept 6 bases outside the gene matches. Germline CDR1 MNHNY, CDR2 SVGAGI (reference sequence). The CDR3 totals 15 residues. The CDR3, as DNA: TGTGCCAGCACCAGCAGGGGGCGGAGCACAGATACGCAGTATTTT. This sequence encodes CASTSRGRSTDTQYF.

CDR3 DNA: TGTGCCAGCAGCTCTCGGGGGGTAGCGGCTCAAGAGACCCAGTACTTC. Amino acids: CASSSRGVAAQETQYF. The rearrangement uses TRBV7-2 and TRBJ2-5; 7 nucleotides align to TRBD2. J lost 2 bases, V lost 4 bases, and 10 bases had no gene match. CDR3 length: 16 amino acids. The germline gives CDR1 SGHTA, CDR2 FQGNSA.

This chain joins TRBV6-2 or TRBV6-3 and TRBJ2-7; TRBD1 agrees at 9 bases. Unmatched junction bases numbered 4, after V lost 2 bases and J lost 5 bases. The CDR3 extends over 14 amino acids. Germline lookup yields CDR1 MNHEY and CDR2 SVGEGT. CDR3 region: CASSYPDRGHEQYF. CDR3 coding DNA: TGTGCCAGCAGTTACCCGGACAGGGGACACGAGCAGTACTTC.

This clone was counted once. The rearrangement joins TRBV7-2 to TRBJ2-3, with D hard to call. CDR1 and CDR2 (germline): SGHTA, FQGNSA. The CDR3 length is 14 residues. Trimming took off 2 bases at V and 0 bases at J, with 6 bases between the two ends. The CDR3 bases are TGTGCCAGCAGCTTAATGCGGAGCACAGATACGCAGTATTTT. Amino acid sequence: CASSLMRSTDTQYF.

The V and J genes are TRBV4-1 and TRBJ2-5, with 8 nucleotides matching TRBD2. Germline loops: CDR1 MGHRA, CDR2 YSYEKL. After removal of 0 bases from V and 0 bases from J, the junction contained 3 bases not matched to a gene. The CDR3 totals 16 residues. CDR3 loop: CASSQEPGGYQETQYF. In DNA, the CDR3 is TGCGCCAGCAGCCAAGAACCGGGGGGGTACCAAGAGACCCAGTACTTC.

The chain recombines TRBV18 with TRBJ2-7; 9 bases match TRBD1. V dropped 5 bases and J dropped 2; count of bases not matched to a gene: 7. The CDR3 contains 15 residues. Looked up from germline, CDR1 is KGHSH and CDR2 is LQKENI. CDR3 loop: CASSFGQGQTYEQYF. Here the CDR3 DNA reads TGTGCCAGCTCATTCGGACAGGGGCAGACCTACGAGCAGTACTTC.

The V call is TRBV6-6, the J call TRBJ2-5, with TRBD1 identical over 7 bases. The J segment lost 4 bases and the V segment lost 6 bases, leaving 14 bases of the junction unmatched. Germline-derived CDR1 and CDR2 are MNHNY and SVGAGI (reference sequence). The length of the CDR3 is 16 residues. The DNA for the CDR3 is TGTGCCAGCAGCCTACAGGGGATTTTAACTGGAGAGACCCAGTACTTC. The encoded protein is CASSLQGILTGETQYF.